The source of this T cell receptor beta chain is a study of blood T cell repertoires in COVID-19. As for the study in general: Some COVID-19 samples were acute and others convalescent; all came from the United States, Italy and Spain. Sources were T cells, B-cell-depleted T cells, or PBMCs; the material itself was cDNA or gDNA.

Per the authors' pipeline: Amplification of reference gene primers was used by the study to estimate nucleated cell counts. Clones were sequenced by immunoSEQ multiplex PCR, and TCRdb holds only the in-frame ones, with some missing. V and J calls and clone size are as listed in that table; D and trimming were resolved from the DNA. Of tens of thousands of clones in the sample, approximately 83% are singletons; the top ten hold approximately 40%. From germline, CDR1 is SGDLS and CDR2 YYNGEE. V lost 3 bases, J lost 0 bases, and 16 bases lay in between. This CDR3 is 17 amino acids long. This clone was recorded once.

This TCR derives from an elderly woman with acute or convalescent COVID-19. Sample: peripheral blood. The chain links TRBV9 to TRBJ2-4; D may be TRBD2 (6 bases). The CDR3 sequence: CASSGIGDSLAKNIQYF. The CDR3 nucleotides are TGTGCCAGCAGCGGAATCGGGGACTCACTAGCCAAAAACATTCAGTACTTC.